These 18 T cell receptor beta chains were all obtained from the same sample, sequenced in a study of regulatory T cells in long-lasting Graves disease. Indicated time point: persistent/refractory GD, antithyroid drugs over 5 years with positive TRAb. From RNA extracted from PBMCs, the TCR library was made. CDR3 regions were amplified by Arm-PCR using iRepertoire HTBI primers to build TCR beta libraries. Via MiXCR, TCRdb re-called the multiplex PCR reads, giving one row per CDR3 protein. Here the sample spans about 460,000 distinct CDR3 sequences, 22% being singletons. The sample here was peripheral blood mononuclear cells (PBMCs), taken when the disease was refractory, from a patient treated with antithyroid drugs. Source of these receptors: a female donor with Graves disease.

This clonotype was observed at least ten times. J is TRBJ2-2 and V is TRBV20-1; 10 bases match TRBD1. From germline, CDR1 is DFQATT and CDR2 SNEGSKA (reference sequence). The CDR3 is 13 amino acids. V gave up 6 bases and J gave up 5 bases; unmatched junction bases: 3. CDR3 in amino acids: CSAPDRGTGELFF. In DNA, the CDR3 is TGCAGTGCCCCGGACAGGGGGACCGGGGAGCTGTTTTTT.

This clonotype came up a few times. This chain joins TRBV11-2 and TRBJ1-1; no clear D. The germline V and J ends were trimmed by 5 bases and 4 bases, with 17 bases remaining between them. The germline V gene encodes CDR1 SGHAT and CDR2 FQNNGV. This CDR3 has 15 residues. The CDR3 here is CASSRAPGSPTEAFF. In nucleotides, the CDR3 is TGTGCCAGCAGCCGAGCCCCGGGGTCTCCCACTGAAGCTTTCTTT.

The chain has TRBV29-1 and TRBJ2-1; 9 nucleotides align to TRBD2. This CDR3 has 14 residues. Unmatched junction bases numbered 7, after V lost 5 bases and J lost 5 bases. Germline CDR1 and CDR2: SQVTM and ANQGSEA. This chain's CDR3 is CSVISGRRDNEQFF. In nucleotides, the CDR3 is TGCAGCGTTATAAGCGGGAGGAGAGACAATGAGCAGTTCTTC.

The V call is TRBV5-6, the J call TRBJ2-7; the D gene is possibly TRBD1 (5 bases). CDR1 is SGHDT, CDR2 YYEEEE, per germline. The CDR3 spans 15 residues. V lost 3 bases, J lost 2 bases, and 15 bases lay in between. CDR3 DNA: TGTGCCAGCAGCTGGTGGAACGACAGAGCCTACGAGCAGTACTTC. This encodes CASSWWNDRAYEQYF. Full variable domain (rest looked up from reference TRBV5-6 and TRBJ2-7): DAGVTQSPTHLIKTRGQQVTLRCSPKSGHDTVSWYQQALGQGPQFIFQYYEEEERQRGNFPDRFSGHQFPNYSSELNVNALLLGDSALYLCASSWWNDRAYEQYFGPGTRLTVT.

The chain recombines TRBV10-3 with TRBJ1-5; a possible D gene is TRBD1 (5 bases). The V end lost 6 bases, the J end lost 6 bases, and 15 bases lay between the germline ends. Looked up from germline, CDR1 is ENHRY and CDR2 is SYGVKD. CDR3 length: 14 amino acids. The CDR3 nucleotides are TGTGCCATCAGCCCCGGGGCGGGGAGTCAGCCCCAGCATTTT. Encoded protein: CAISPGAGSQPQHF.

This clonotype was seen at least ten times. This rearrangement joins TRBV7-2 to TRBJ2-5; the D call may be TRBD1 or TRBD2 (5 bases each). The CDR3 covers 15 residues. Trimming pared 6 bases from V and 4 bases from J, leaving 18 bases between. Germline lookup yields CDR1 SGHTA and CDR2 FQGNSA. The CDR3 sequence is CASSKQALEGETQYF. The CDR3 coding sequence is TGTGCCAGCAGTAAACAGGCCCTCGAGGGAGAGACCCAGTACTTC.

Comments on this clonotype: Possible read error: a much larger clone is one base away. The gene calls are TRBV20-1 and TRBJ1-4; no clear D. From germline, CDR1 is DFQATT and CDR2 SNEGSKA (reference sequence). Trimming removed 2 bases at V and 1 base at J, with 5 bases between. This CDR3 is 13 amino acids long. The CDR3 DNA sequence: TGCAGTGCTAGACTCCTAACTAATGAAAAACTGTTTTTT. It specifies CSARLLTNEKLFF.

There are a few counts of this clonotype. Because the CDR3 is missing its conserved closing phenylalanine or tryptophan, this is likely a read error. V and J are TRBV12-3 or TRBV12-4 and TRBJ1-1; D is unresolved. The CDR3 covers 13 residues. V dropped 7 bases and J dropped 4 bases, with 13 bases sitting between them. CDR3 nucleotides: TGTGCCAGCACCCAGGTGGGGAGCACTGAAGCTTTCCTT. It translates to CASTQVGSTEAFL.

V gene TRBV6-1 combines with J gene TRBJ2-5; 10 bases map to TRBD2. V lost 10 bases and J lost 5; bases outside the gene matches: 7. Per germline, CDR1 MNHNS and CDR2 SASEGT. This CDR3 comprises 13 residues. CDR3 coding DNA: TGTGCCACCCAGCGGGGGGGAGTGGAGACCCAGTACTTC. This encodes CATQRGGVETQYF.

This clonotype was found many times. The chain has TRBV6-2 or TRBV6-3 and TRBJ1-5; no reliable D call. The CDR3 loop spans 15 amino acids. Trimming pared 5 bases from V and 0 bases from J, leaving 11 bases between. Germline V lookup: CDR1 MNHEY, CDR2 SVGEGT. The CDR3: CASSERGYSNQPQHF. The CDR3 DNA reads TGTGCCAGCAGTGAAAGAGGATATAGCAATCAGCCCCAGCATTTT.

The chain combines TRBV29-1 with TRBJ2-7; weak D call: TRBD2 (6 bases). Germline V gene data show CDR1 as SQVTM and CDR2 as ANQGSEA. V lost 6 bases and J 6 bases, leaving 21 bases between the germline ends. The CDR3 is made up of 14 amino acids. CDR3 nucleotides: TGCAGCGTGGGGAGGCTAGTTGGTGGTAGCGAGCAGTACTTC. It yields the protein CSVGRLVGGSEQYF.

This sequence joins TRBV9 and TRBJ2-6; D perhaps matches TRBD1 (6 bases). From germline, CDR1 is SGDLS and CDR2 YYNGEE. V was shortened by 7 bases and J by 0 bases, with 8 bases between the two germline ends. The CDR3 is made up of 14 amino acids. CDR3 nucleotide sequence: TGTGCCAGCGGACAGCCCTCTGGGGCCAACGTCCTGACTTTC. It encodes CASGQPSGANVLTF. The variable domain in full, with the rest retrieved from reference TRBV9 and TRBJ2-6, is DSGVTQTPKHLITATGQRVTLRCSPRSGDLSVYWYQQSLDQGLQFLIQYYNGEERAKGNILERFSAQQFPDLHSELNLSSLELGDSALYFCASGQPSGANVLTFGAGSRLTVL.

This clonotype showed up just a few times. The chain has TRBV30 and TRBJ2-7, with TRBD1 matching 9 bases. Trimming at V came to 3 bases and at J to 2 bases, leaving 11 bases not matched to a gene. In germline, CDR1 is GTSNPN, CDR2 SVGIG (reference sequence). The CDR3 length is 16 residues. In nucleotides, the CDR3 is TGTGCCTGGAGCGAGGATGTCGGGACAGGGACCTACGAGCAGTACTTC. This translates into CAWSEDVGTGTYEQYF.

In this sample, this clonotype turned up many times. The rearrangement joins TRBV20-1 to TRBJ1-2; no clear D. This CDR3 spans 12 amino acids. Germline lookup yields CDR1 DFQATT and CDR2 SNEGSKA (reference sequence). Trimming removed 3 bases from V and 2 bases from J, with 7 bases in between. CDR3 loop: CSASSVNYGYTF. Written as DNA, the CDR3 is TGCAGTGCTAGTTCTGTGAACTATGGCTACACCTTC.

This clonotype was seen a few times. This rearrangement joins TRBV19 to TRBJ1-5; no definite D call. The V and J ends lost 7 bases and 2 bases respectively, with 15 bases between them. The CDR3 contains 15 residues. CDR1 is LNHDA and CDR2 is SQIVND in the germline V gene (reference sequence). The CDR3 protein is CASNPGIRGNQPQHF. CDR3 DNA sequence: TGTGCCAGTAATCCGGGAATAAGGGGCAATCAGCCCCAGCATTTT.

This clonotype was seen ten or more times. CDR3 protein: CASSFSGDGGTEAFF. The CDR3 DNA is TGTGCCAGCAGTTTCTCGGGGGACGGGGGTACTGAAGCTTTCTTT. The chain joins TRBV27 to TRBJ1-1; possibly TRBD1 for D (5 bases). The CDR3 is made up of 15 amino acids. CDR1 is MNHEY, CDR2 SMNVEV, per germline (reference sequence). Deletions cut 3 bases from V and 5 bases from J, with 16 bases between.

This rearrangement joins TRBV19 to TRBJ2-2; D ambiguous. The CDR3 runs 11 residues. Per germline, CDR1 LNHDA and CDR2 SQIVND (reference sequence). Between the trimmed V and J ends, which lost 10 bases and 2 bases, there was a span of 5 bases. The CDR3 protein is CAIANTGELFF. In DNA form, the CDR3 reads TGTGCCATTGCTAACACCGGGGAGCTGTTTTTT. Supplemented by reference TRBV19 and TRBJ2-2, the full variable domain reads DGGITQSPKYLFRKEGQNVTLSCEQNLNHDAMYWYRQDPGQGLRLIYYSQIVNDFQKGDIAEGYSVSREKKESFPLTVTSAQKNPTAFYLCAIANTGELFFGEGSRLTVL.

This clonotype was seen a single time. A much larger clone sits a single nucleotide away, making a read error possible. The chain carries TRBV29-1 and TRBJ2-5; D could derive from TRBD1 or TRBD2 (5 bases each). The CDR3 spans 13 residues. The V end lost 6 bases, the J end lost 5 bases, and 16 bases lay between the germline ends. Germline CDR1 SQVTM, CDR2 ANQGSEA. CDR3 protein: CSVTGASPETQYF. The CDR3 bases are TGCAGCGTAACCGGGGCTTCTCCTGAGACCCAGTACTTC.